This T cell receptor (beta chain) comes out of a study of T cell responses to AZD1222 COVID-19 vaccine. Study-level information: Pooling was applied to second doses at about 4 or about 12 weeks. General study results and limits: The study found Spike-specific TCR breadth and depth rose after two AZD1222 doses. Among those given AZD1222, only six were seropositive at baseline. Most donors were white British, females outnumbered males, and clonal diversity was possibly underestimated.

Worth noting for this clone: Its matching antigen is unknown.

The protocol was immunoSEQ multiplex PCR, while the TCRdb copy is restricted to in-frame clones and leaves out a portion. The table lists about 130,000 clones, 89% of them singletons, with roughly 6% in the top ten. The TCR was taken from an adult in good health. The material was peripheral blood, obtained on day 0 of AZD1222 vaccination.

Here the CDR3 reads CASSDADRGFSYEQYF. The DNA of the CDR3 is TGTGCCAGCAGTGACGCCGACAGGGGCTTTTCCTACGAGCAGTACTTC. The chain uses TRBV6-1 and TRBJ2-7; 8 positions agree with TRBD1. The V gene's germline CDR1 is MNHNS and CDR2 SASEGT. This CDR3 contains 16 residues. V was clipped by 3 bases and J by 1 base; unmatched bases: 8.